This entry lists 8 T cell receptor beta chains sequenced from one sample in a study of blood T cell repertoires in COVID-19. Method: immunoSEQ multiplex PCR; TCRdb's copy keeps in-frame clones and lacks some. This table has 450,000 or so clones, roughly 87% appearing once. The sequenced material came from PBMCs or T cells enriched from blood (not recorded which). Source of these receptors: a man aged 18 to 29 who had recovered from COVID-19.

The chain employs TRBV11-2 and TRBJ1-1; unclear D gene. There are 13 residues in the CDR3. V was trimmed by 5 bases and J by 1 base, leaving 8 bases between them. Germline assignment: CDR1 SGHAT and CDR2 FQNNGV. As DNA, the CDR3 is TGTGCCAGCAGCCGGGTTCGGAACACTGAAGCTTTCTTT. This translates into CASSRVRNTEAFF.

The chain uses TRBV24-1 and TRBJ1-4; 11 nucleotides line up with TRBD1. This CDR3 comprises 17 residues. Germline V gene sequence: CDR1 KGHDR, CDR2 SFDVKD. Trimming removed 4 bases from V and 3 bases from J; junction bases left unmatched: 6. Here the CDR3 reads CATSDTPGQGANEKLFF. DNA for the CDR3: TGTGCCACCAGTGACACACCGGGACAGGGGGCTAATGAAAAACTGTTTTTT.

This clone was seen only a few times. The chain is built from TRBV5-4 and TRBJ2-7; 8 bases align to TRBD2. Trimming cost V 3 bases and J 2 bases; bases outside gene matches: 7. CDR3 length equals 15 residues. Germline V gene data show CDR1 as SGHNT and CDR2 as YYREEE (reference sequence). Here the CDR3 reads CASSSGGGGPYEQYF. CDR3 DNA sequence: TGTGCCAGCAGCTCGGGAGGGGGAGGGCCCTACGAGCAGTACTTC. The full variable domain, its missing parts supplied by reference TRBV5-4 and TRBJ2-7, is ETGVTQSPTHLIKTRGQQVTLRCSSQSGHNTVSWYQQALGQGPQFIFQYYREEENGRGNFPPRFSGLQFPNYSSELNVNALELDDSALYLCASSSGGGGPYEQYFGPGTRLTVT.

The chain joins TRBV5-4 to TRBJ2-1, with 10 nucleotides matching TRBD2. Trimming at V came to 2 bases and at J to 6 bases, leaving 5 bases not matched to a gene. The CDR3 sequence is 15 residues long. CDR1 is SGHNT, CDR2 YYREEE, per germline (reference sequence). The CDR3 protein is CASSLTSGRGNEQFF. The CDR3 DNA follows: TGTGCCAGCAGCTTAACAAGCGGGAGGGGCAATGAGCAGTTCTTC.

Here the CDR3 reads CASSLRTGNYGYTF. CDR3 DNA: TGTGCCAGCAGCCTACGGACGGGAAACTATGGCTACACCTTC. The rearrangement joins TRBV11-3 to TRBJ1-2; D remains unclear. CDR1 and CDR2 from the germline V gene are SGHNT and YENEEA. CDR3 size: 14 residues. V lost 5 bases and J lost 2, with 12 bases in between.

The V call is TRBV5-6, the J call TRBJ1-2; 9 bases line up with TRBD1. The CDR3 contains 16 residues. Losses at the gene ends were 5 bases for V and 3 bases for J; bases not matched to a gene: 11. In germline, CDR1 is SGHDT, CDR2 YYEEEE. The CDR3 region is CASRPGQGGSYYGYTF. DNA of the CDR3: TGTGCCAGCAGGCCGGGACAGGGTGGCAGCTACTATGGCTACACCTTC.

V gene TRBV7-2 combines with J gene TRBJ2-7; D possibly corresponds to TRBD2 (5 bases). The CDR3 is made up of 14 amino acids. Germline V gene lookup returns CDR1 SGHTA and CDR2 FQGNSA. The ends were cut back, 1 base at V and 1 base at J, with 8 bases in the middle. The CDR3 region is CASSLGTASYEQYF. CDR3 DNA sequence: TGTGCCAGCAGCTTAGGGACTGCATCCTACGAGCAGTACTTC.

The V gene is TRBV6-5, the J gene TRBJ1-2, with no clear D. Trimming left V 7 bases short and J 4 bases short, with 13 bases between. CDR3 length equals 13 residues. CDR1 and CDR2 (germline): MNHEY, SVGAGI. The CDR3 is CASTPGKIYGYTF. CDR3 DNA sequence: TGTGCCAGCACCCCGGGAAAGATCTATGGCTACACCTTC.